A selection of T cell receptor beta chains follows, all from one sample in a study of molecular identifiers for immune sequencing clone quantification. One entry per CDR3 protein, called by TCRdb with MiXCR from the PCR reads. The sample has hundreds of thousands of distinct CDR3 sequences, about 20% seen once. What was sequenced was naive CD8+ T cells from blood, with Jurkat cell RNA spiked in. These receptors all stem from a human donor in good health. Some libraries in this study had Jurkat cell RNA spiked in. CDR3s include the opening cysteine and the closing phenylalanine or tryptophan. D genes are given only for firm matches. Expanded clones are given a class, and other clones once, few, many or no size at all.

j_call d_call clone_size cdr3_length v_call cdr3_aa cdr3_nt
TRBJ1-2 NA NA 14 TRBV2 CASSEARVTYGYTF TGTGCCAGCAGTGAAGCGAGGGTTACCTATGGCTACACCTTC
TRBJ2-7 NA many 12 TRBV6-2/TRBV6-3 CASSYSRDEQYF TGTGCCAGCAGTTACTCGCGGGACGAGCAGTACTTC
TRBJ2-1 TRBD2 NA 16 TRBV2 CTSSEGVSGLYNEQFF TGTACCAGCAGTGAAGGGGTTAGCGGGCTCTACAATGAGCAGTTCTTC
TRBJ2-4 TRBD1 many 18 TRBV12-3/TRBV12-4 CASSLGISQGAGKNIQYF TGTGCCAGCAGTTTGGGGATCTCACAGGGGGCTGGCAAAAACATTCAGTACTTC
TRBJ2-1 TRBD2 many 14 TRBV7-9 CASRPGLADAEQFF TGTGCCAGCCGACCCGGACTAGCGGATGCTGAGCAGTTCTTC
TRBJ2-3 NA NA 14 TRBV3-2 CASSQRQGSDTQYF TGTGCCAGCAGCCAACGGCAGGGCAGCGATACGCAGTATTTT
TRBJ1-6 NA many 14 TRBV12-3/TRBV12-4 CASTDRITDSPLHF TGTGCCAGCACCGACCGAATAACTGATTCACCCCTCCACTTT
TRBJ1-2 NA few 13 TRBV20-1 CSARARENYGYTF TGCAGTGCTAGAGCACGGGAAAACTATGGCTACACCTTC
TRBJ1-1 TRBD1 many 14 TRBV6-2/TRBV6-3 CASSTLDRRSEAFF TGTGCCAGCAGTACCCTGGACAGGCGGTCTGAAGCTTTCTTT
TRBJ1-1 NA many 15 TRBV4-1 CASSQAGGIQAEAFF TGCGCCAGCAGCCAGGCCGGCGGCATTCAGGCTGAAGCTTTCTTT
TRBJ1-2 TRBD1 many 16 TRBV5-4 CASSLVVLAGGDGYTF TGTGCCAGCAGCTTGGTGGTACTAGCAGGGGGTGACGGCTACACCTTC
TRBJ1-1 NA many 13 TRBV21-1 CASSNHPGEEAFF TGTGCCAGCAGCAACCATCCAGGGGAAGAAGCTTTCTTT
TRBJ2-1 NA few 15 TRBV20-1 CSAISGLRTYNEQFF TGCAGTGCTATTTCGGGACTTCGGACCTACAATGAGCAGTTCTTC
TRBJ2-5 TRBD1 many 13 TRBV29-1 CSADRVSWETQYF TGCAGCGCTGACAGGGTTTCTTGGGAGACCCAGTACTTC
TRBJ2-1 NA NA 13 TRBV7-8 CASILDPNGEQFF TGTGCCAGCATCTTAGACCCAAACGGGGAGCAGTTCTTC
TRBJ1-2 TRBD1 few 13 TRBV7-2 CASSYMTGNGYTF TGTGCCAGCAGCTACATGACAGGGAATGGCTACACCTTC
TRBJ2-7 TRBD2 NA 15 TRBV7-9 CASSIQRGGSDEQYF TGTGCCAGCAGCATTCAGCGGGGGGGCTCGGACGAGCAGTACTTC
TRBJ2-1 TRBD1 NA 12 TRBV7-9 CASSSTGVEQFF TGTGCCAGCAGCTCGACAGGGGTTGAGCAGTTCTTC
TRBJ2-7 NA many 13 TRBV28 CASSYRGPYEQYF TGTGCCAGCAGTTATCGGGGTCCCTACGAGCAGTACTTC
TRBJ1-2 NA few 15 TRBV6-2/TRBV6-3 CASSYLQDQTYGYTF TGTGCCAGCAGTTACCTTCAGGATCAGACCTATGGCTACACCTTC
TRBJ2-1 TRBD1 few 15 TRBV27 CASGVRTGDYNEQFF TGTGCCAGCGGGGTCCGGACAGGGGACTACAATGAGCAGTTCTTC
TRBJ1-5 NA many 14 TRBV10-3 CAISEDRVNQPQHF TGTGCCATCAGTGAGGACAGAGTCAATCAGCCCCAGCATTTT
TRBJ2-1 TRBD1 many 16 TRBV7-9 CASSRSPGQRINEQFF TGTGCCAGCAGCCGGAGCCCGGGACAGCGGATCAATGAGCAGTTCTTC
TRBJ2-1 TRBD2 NA 16 TRBV20-1 CSASQQGLAAYNEQFF TGCAGTGCTTCGCAGCAGGGACTAGCGGCCTACAATGAGCAGTTCTTC
TRBJ1-1 NA many 17 TRBV5-6 CASSLSPPGQLITEAFF TGTGCCAGCAGCTTATCCCCCCCAGGACAGCTCATCACTGAAGCTTTCTTT
TRBJ2-2 NA many 18 TRBV4-3 CASSLGRRERVNTGELFF TGCGCCAGCAGCCTAGGAAGGAGGGAGCGGGTTAACACCGGGGAGCTGTTTTTT
TRBJ1-2 TRBD1 many 13 TRBV30 CAWSVGQGYGYTF TGTGCCTGGAGTGTAGGACAGGGGTATGGCTACACCTTC
TRBJ2-3 TRBD1 NA 15 TRBV7-3 CASSLQGVDTDTQYF TGTGCCAGCAGCTTACAGGGGGTGGACACAGATACGCAGTATTTT
TRBJ2-7 NA few 13 TRBV30 CAWSPLEGYEQYF TGTGCCTGGAGTCCCCTAGAGGGGTACGAGCAGTACTTC
TRBJ2-3 NA many 16 TRBV5-1 CASNPWAGPSTDTQYF TGCGCCAGCAATCCCTGGGCCGGCCCCAGCACAGATACGCAGTATTTT
TRBJ2-3 TRBD2 many 16 TRBV28 CASSLLKRDSLDTQYF TGTGCCAGCAGTTTACTGAAGCGGGACTCTTTAGATACGCAGTATTTT
TRBJ2-3 TRBD2 many 16 TRBV6-4 CASSDSGSSGGQPQYF TGTGCCAGCAGTGACTCAGGCTCCAGCGGGGGCCAACCGCAGTATTTT
TRBJ2-7 TRBD1 many 12 TRBV3-1 CASSPGQGEQYF TGTGCCAGCAGCCCGGGACAGGGCGAGCAGTACTTC
TRBJ2-2 NA NA 18 TRBV27 CASSSPRQGGKQSGGLFF TGTGCCAGCAGCTCCCCCCGACAGGGAGGGAAGCAGTCCGGGGGGCTGTTTTTT
TRBJ2-6 NA many 14 TRBV12-3/TRBV12-4 CAILSGYGANVLTF TGTGCCATTTTGAGCGGCTATGGGGCCAACGTCCTGACTTTC
TRBJ2-5 NA many 15 TRBV5-4 CASRHKTGGVETQYF TGTGCCAGCAGACATAAAACGGGGGGCGTAGAGACCCAGTACTTC
TRBJ2-5 TRBD2 few 15 TRBV19 CASKISGIAAETQYF TGTGCCAGCAAGATTAGCGGGATCGCGGCGGAGACCCAGTACTTC
TRBJ1-1 TRBD1 many 14 TRBV4-3 CASSHRQGVAEAFF TGCGCCAGCAGCCACCGACAGGGCGTCGCTGAAGCTTTCTTT
TRBJ1-1 NA many 14 TRBV5-5 CASSFQGQDTEAFF TGTGCCAGCAGCTTCCAGGGGCAGGACACTGAAGCTTTCTTT
TRBJ2-3 TRBD1 many 16 TRBV3-1 CASSHAEDRGTDTQYF TGTGCCAGCAGCCACGCCGAAGACAGGGGCACAGATACGCAGTATTTT
TRBJ2-7 TRBD1 NA 17 TRBV7-9 CASSFGTLDRGAYEQYF TGTGCCAGCAGCTTTGGGACATTGGACAGGGGGGCATACGAGCAGTACTTC
TRBJ2-7 NA few 15 TRBV11-2 CASSLSSGLTREQYF TGTGCCAGCAGCTTGTCCTCGGGACTCACCCGCGAGCAGTACTTC
TRBJ2-2 NA NA 15 TRBV7-6 CASSSLGGKTGELFF TGTGCCAGCAGCTCCCTGGGGGGAAAAACCGGGGAGCTGTTTTTT
TRBJ2-2 NA NA 15 TRBV12-3/TRBV12-4 CASNLIAVNTGELFF TGTGCCAGCAATTTAATAGCAGTTAACACCGGGGAGCTGTTTTTT
TRBJ1-5 NA many 15 TRBV4-3 CASSPRWTTNQPQHF TGCGCCAGCAGCCCCCGTTGGACAACTAATCAGCCCCAGCATTTT
TRBJ1-3 NA many 17 TRBV7-6 CASSLAPGRSSGNTIYF TGTGCCAGCAGCTTAGCCCCGGGACGGTCCTCTGGAAACACCATATATTTT
TRBJ2-3 NA many 16 TRBV4-1 CASSQENGVFADTQYF TGCGCCAGCAGCCAAGAGAACGGGGTGTTTGCAGATACGCAGTATTTT
TRBJ2-1 NA NA 15 TRBV30 CAWRWGGGPYNEQFF TGTGCCTGGAGATGGGGAGGGGGCCCCTACAATGAGCAGTTCTTC
TRBJ2-6 TRBD2 many 20 TRBV28 CASSRYWTSGRSSGANVLTF TGTGCCAGCAGCCGATACTGGACTAGCGGGAGAAGCTCTGGGGCCAACGTCCTGACTTTC
TRBJ2-5 TRBD1 many 14 TRBV10-3 CAIRGGDREETQYF TGTGCCATCAGAGGGGGGGACAGGGAAGAGACCCAGTACTTC
TRBJ2-1 NA few 14 TRBV23-1 CASSHLERYDEQFF TGCGCCAGCAGTCATTTGGAACGCTACGATGAGCAGTTCTTC
TRBJ2-5 TRBD2 few 16 TRBV13 CASSLVAGVGQETQYF TGTGCCAGCAGCTTAGTGGCGGGAGTGGGGCAAGAGACCCAGTACTTC
TRBJ2-7 NA NA 15 TRBV18 CASSPETGLFYEQYF TGTGCCAGCTCACCCGAGACAGGTTTGTTCTACGAGCAGTACTTC
TRBJ2-6 TRBD1 many 20 TRBV5-1 CASSSLAPGQSFSGANVLTF TGCGCCAGCAGCTCTCTCGCCCCGGGACAGTCCTTCTCTGGGGCCAACGTCCTGACTTTC